This TCR beta chain was captured in a study of T cell responses to AZD1222 COVID-19 vaccine. Clones were sequenced by immunoSEQ multiplex PCR, and TCRdb holds only the in-frame ones, with some missing. Of more than 95,000 clones in the sample, more than 75% were seen once. With 1 base removed from V and 0 bases from J, the gap between germline ends came to 7 bases. CDR3 length equals 15 residues. The V gene's germline CDR1 is MDHEN and CDR2 SYDVKM. This TCR came from an adult in good health. The sequencing here drew on peripheral blood, taken on day 0 of AZD1222 vaccination. V gene TRBV28 combines with J gene TRBJ1-5, with D possibly being TRBD1 (5 bases). The CDR3: CASSLYGASNQPQHF. The CDR3 coding sequence is TGTGCCAGCAGTTTATATGGGGCTAGCAATCAGCCCCAGCATTTT.